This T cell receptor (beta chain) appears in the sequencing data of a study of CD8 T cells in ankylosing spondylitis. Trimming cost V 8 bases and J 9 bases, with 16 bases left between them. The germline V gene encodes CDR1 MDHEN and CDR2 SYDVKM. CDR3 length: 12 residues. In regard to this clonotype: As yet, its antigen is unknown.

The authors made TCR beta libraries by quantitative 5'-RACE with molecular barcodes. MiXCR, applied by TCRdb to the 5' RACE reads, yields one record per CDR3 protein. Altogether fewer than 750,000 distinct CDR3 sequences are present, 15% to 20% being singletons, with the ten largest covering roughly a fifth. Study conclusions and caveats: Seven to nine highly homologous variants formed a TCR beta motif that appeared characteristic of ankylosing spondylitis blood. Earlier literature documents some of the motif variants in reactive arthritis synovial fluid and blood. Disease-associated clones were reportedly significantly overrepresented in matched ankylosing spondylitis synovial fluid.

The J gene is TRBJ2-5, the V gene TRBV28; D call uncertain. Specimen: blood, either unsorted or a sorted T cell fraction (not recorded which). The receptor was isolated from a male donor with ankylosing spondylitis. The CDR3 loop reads CASRSLPEAQYF. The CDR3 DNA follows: TGTGCCAGCCGATCCCTCCCCGAGGCCCAGTACTTC.